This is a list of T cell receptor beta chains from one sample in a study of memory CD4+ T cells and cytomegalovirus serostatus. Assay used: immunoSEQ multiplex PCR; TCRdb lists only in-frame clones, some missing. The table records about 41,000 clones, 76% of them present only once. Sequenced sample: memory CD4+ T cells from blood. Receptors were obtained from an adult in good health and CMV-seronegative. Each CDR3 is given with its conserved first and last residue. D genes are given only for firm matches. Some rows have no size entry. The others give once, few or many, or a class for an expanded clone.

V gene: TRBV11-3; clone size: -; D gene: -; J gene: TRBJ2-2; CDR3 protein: CASSLEFDTGELFF; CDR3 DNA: TGTGCCAGCAGCTTAGAATTCGACACCGGGGAGCTGTTTTTT
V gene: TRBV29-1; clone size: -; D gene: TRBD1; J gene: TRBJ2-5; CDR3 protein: CSAAPGGSLETQYF; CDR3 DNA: TGCAGCGCGGCACCAGGGGGCAGTTTAGAGACCCAGTACTTC
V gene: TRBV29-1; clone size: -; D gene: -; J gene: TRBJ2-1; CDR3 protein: CSVPGEWGASLSSYNEQFF; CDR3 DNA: TGCAGCGTTCCCGGCGAGTGGGGGGCCTCCCTTAGCTCCTACAATGAGCAGTTCTTC
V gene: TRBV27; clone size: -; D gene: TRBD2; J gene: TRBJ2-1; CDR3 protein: CASPGGGVYEQFF; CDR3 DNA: TGTGCCAGCCCCGGGGGGGGAGTCTATGAGCAGTTCTTC
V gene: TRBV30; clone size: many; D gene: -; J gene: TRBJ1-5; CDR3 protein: CAWSGGVRVGNQPQHF; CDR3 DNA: TGTGCCTGGAGTGGCGGGGTCAGGGTCGGAAATCAGCCCCAGCATTTT
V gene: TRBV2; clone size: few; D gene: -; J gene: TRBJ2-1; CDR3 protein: CASSSGGLGQFF; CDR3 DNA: TGTGCCAGCAGTTCCGGTGGGCTCGGGCAGTTCTTC
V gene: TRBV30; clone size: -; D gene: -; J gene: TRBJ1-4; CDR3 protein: CALDGTVLNEKLFF; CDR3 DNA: TGTGCCTTGGATGGAACAGTCCTTAATGAAAAACTGTTTTTT
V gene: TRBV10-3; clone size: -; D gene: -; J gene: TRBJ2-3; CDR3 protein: CAISVGQGNTDTQYF; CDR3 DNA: TGTGCCATCAGTGTTGGTCAGGGAAACACAGATACGCAGTATTTT
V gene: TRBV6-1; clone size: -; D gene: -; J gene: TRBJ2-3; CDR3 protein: CASSVGAASTDTQYF; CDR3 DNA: TGTGCCAGCAGTGTCGGGGCAGCATCCACAGATACGCAGTATTTT
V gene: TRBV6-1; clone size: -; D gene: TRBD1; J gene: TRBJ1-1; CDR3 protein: CASSDVGQGRTSTEAFF; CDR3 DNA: TGTGCCAGCAGTGATGTGGGACAGGGGCGAACATCCACTGAAGCTTTCTTT
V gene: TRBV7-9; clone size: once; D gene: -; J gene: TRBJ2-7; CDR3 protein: CASSLVAGAEQYF; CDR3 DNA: TGTGCCAGCAGCTTAGTTGCAGGGGCCGAGCAGTACTTC
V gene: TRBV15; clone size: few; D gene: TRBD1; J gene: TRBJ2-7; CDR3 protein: CATSKDRGYEQYF; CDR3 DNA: TGTGCCACCAGCAAAGACAGGGGCTACGAGCAGTACTTC
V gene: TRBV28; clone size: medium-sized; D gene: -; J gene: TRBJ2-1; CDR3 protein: CAIAFTLGRTQFF; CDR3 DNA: TGTGCCATCGCGTTCACCCTAGGACGCACTCAGTTCTTC
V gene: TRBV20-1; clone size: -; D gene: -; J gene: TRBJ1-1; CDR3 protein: CSAPGRDLAFF; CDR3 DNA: TGCAGTGCCCCGGGGAGGGACCTGGCTTTCTTT
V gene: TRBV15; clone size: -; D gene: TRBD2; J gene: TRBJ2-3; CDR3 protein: CATSRDTSGDSTDTQYF; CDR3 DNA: TGTGCCACCAGCAGAGATACTAGCGGGGATAGCACAGATACGCAGTATTTT
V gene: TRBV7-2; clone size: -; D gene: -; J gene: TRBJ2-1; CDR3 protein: CASSLGGLYNEQFF; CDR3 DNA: TGTGCCAGCAGCTTAGGGGGACTCTACAATGAGCAGTTCTTC
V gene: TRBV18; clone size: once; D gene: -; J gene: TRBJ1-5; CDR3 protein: CATQQSRDGNQPQHF; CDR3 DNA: TGTGCCACCCAACAGAGCCGGGATGGCAATCAGCCCCAGCATTTT
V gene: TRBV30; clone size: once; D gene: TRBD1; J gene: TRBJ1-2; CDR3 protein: CAWSGSGGGVEGYTF; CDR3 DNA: TGTGCCTGGAGTGGCTCAGGGGGCGGAGTAGAGGGCTACACCTTC
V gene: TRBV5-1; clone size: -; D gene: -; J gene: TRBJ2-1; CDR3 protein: CASKEGRDRHYNEQFF; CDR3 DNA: TGCGCCAGCAAAGAAGGTCGGGACCGCCACTACAATGAGCAGTTCTTC
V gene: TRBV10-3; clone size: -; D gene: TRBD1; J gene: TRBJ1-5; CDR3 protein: CATKQGENQPQHF; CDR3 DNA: TGTGCCACCAAACAGGGGGAAAATCAGCCCCAGCATTTT
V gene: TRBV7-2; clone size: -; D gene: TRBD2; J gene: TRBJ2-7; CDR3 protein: CASTSMGAGTEQYF; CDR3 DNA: TGTGCCAGCACCTCCATGGGAGCGGGAACCGAGCAGTACTTC
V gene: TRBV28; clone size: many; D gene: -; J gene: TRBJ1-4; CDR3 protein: CASSLTGVATNEKLFF; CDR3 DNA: TGTGCCAGCAGTTTGACCGGGGTCGCAACTAATGAAAAACTGTTTTTT
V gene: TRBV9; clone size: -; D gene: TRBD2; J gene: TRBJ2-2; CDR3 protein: CASSDGAGELTGELFF; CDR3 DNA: TGTGCCAGCAGCGACGGAGCGGGAGAGCTCACCGGGGAGCTGTTTTTT
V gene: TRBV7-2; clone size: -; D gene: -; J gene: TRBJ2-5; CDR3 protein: CASSLGVQTKQETQYF; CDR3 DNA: TGTGCCAGCAGCTTAGGGGTACAGACCAAACAAGAGACCCAGTACTTC
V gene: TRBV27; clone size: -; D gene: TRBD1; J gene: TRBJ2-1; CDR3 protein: CASSLDRPYNEQFF; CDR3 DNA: TGTGCCAGCAGTTTGGACAGGCCCTACAATGAGCAGTTCTTC